The 28 T cell receptor beta chains listed next were all sequenced from one sample in a study of Graves' ophthalmopathy and Graves' hyperthyroidism. Using RNA transcripts, the TCR beta CDR3 regions were amplified. HTBI primers were employed in first-round RT-PCR, then a second-round multiplex PCR followed. TCRdb reprocessed the multiplex PCR reads via MiXCR and lists one record per CDR3 protein. Here the sample spans 900,000 to 1,200,000 distinct CDR3 sequences, less than 45% being singletons. Sequenced: peripheral blood or thyroid tissue (not recorded which). These TCRs come from an adult man with Graves' hyperthyroidism.

The J gene is TRBJ2-5, the V gene TRBV7-8, with 9 bases lining up with TRBD2. This CDR3 has 14 amino acids. The germline V gene has CDR1 SGHVS and CDR2 FQNEAQ. V lost 4 bases and J lost 4; bases outside the gene matches: 4. The CDR3 reads CASSSRGGAETQYF. CDR3 DNA sequence: TGTGCCAGCAGCTCGCGGGGGGGAGCAGAGACCCAGTACTTC.

This clonotype was picked up many times. The gene calls are TRBV7-2 and TRBJ2-7; possibly TRBD1 for D (6 bases). The CDR3 length is 15 residues. Germline CDR1 and CDR2: SGHTA and FQGNSA. The ends were cut back, 2 bases at V and 4 bases at J, with 15 bases in the middle. The CDR3 reads CASSLRAGDPYEQYF. CDR3 in DNA: TGTGCCAGCAGCTTACGGGCAGGGGATCCGTACGAGCAGTACTTC.

CDR3 residues: CAISVTGGNTIYF. The CDR3 nucleotides are TGTGCCATCAGTGTGACAGGGGGGAACACCATATATTTT. The chain couples TRBV10-3 to TRBJ1-3; TRBD1 matches 9 bases. The germline V gene encodes CDR1 ENHRY and CDR2 SYGVKD. Trimming cost V 4 bases and J 7 bases; bases outside gene matches: 2. CDR3 size: 13 residues.

This clonotype was counted at least ten times. The J gene is TRBJ2-7, the V gene TRBV20-1; perhaps TRBD1 as D (6 bases). V was trimmed by 7 bases and J by 3 bases, leaving 22 bases between them. The length of the CDR3 is 15 residues. Germline-derived CDR1 and CDR2 are DFQATT and SNEGSKA (reference sequence). The CDR3, as DNA: TGCAGTGGTGAAGGCGATAGGACAGAACGCTACGAGCAGTACTTC. It translates to CSGEGDRTERYEQYF.

The rearrangement joins TRBV7-9 to TRBJ2-2; D may be TRBD1 (5 bases). Trimming removed 1 base at V and 9 bases at J, with 12 bases between. CDR3 size: 14 residues. Germline assignment: CDR1 SEHNR and CDR2 FQNEAQ (reference sequence). CDR3 nucleotides: TGTGCCAGCAGCTTAGAGGGGTCCTCTCGGGAGCTGTTTTTT. Its protein is CASSLEGSSRELFF.

This clonotype was detected ten times or more. This chain joins TRBV7-2 and TRBJ2-5; TRBD2 matches at 9 bases. CDR1 and CDR2 (germline): SGHTA, FQGNSA. With 0 bases clipped from V and 5 bases from J, the junction kept 4 bases outside the gene matches. This CDR3 has 15 amino acids. The CDR3 nucleotides are TGTGCCAGCAGCTTAGCGCAAGCGGGGGGCGAGACCCAGTACTTC. Translation gives CASSLAQAGGETQYF.

V usage is TRBV30 and J usage is TRBJ1-2, with D unclear. The CDR3 length is 15 residues. CDR1 and CDR2 from the germline V gene are GTSNPN and SVGIG (reference sequence). The V gene lost 0 bases and the J gene lost 4 bases, with 15 bases spanning the gap. CDR3 protein: CAWSVPAGPSYGYTF. The CDR3 DNA is TGTGCCTGGAGTGTACCGGCAGGCCCGTCCTATGGCTACACCTTC.

The chain combines TRBV9 with TRBJ2-7, with D unclear. The V end lost 4 bases, the J end lost 6 bases, and 11 bases lay between the germline ends. The CDR3 is made up of 12 amino acids. Germline V CDR1 and CDR2: SGDLS, YYNGEE. The CDR3, as DNA: TGTGCCAGCAGCCCAGCTAGGCGCGAGCAGTACTTC. This sequence encodes CASSPARREQYF.

This clonotype appeared a few times. CDR3 residues: CASSLIQGSGELFF. Here the CDR3 DNA reads TGTGCCAGCAGCTTAATTCAGGGTTCCGGGGAGCTGTTTTTT. The chain joins TRBV9 to TRBJ2-2; the D gene is possibly TRBD1 (5 bases). Germline lookup yields CDR1 SGDLS and CDR2 YYNGEE. V lost 4 bases to trimming and J lost 6 bases, with 13 bases between them. This CDR3 has 14 amino acids. Drawing the rest from reference TRBV9 and TRBJ2-2, the complete variable domain is DSGVTQTPKHLITATGQRVTLRCSPRSGDLSVYWYQQSLDQGLQFLIQYYNGEERAKGNILERFSAQQFPDLHSELNLSSLELGDSALYFCASSLIQGSGELFFGEGSRLTVL.

In its sample, this clonotype was seen many times. Its ends do not fully match the called genes, so a read error is possible. The J gene is TRBJ1-2, the V gene TRBV2; 9 bases fit TRBD1. The CDR3 has 15 amino acids. Germline V CDR1 and CDR2: SNHLY, FYNNEI. The CDR3 spells CASREGTGTGYGYTF. DNA of the CDR3: TGTGCCAGCAGAGAAGGGACAGGGACTGGCTATGGCTACACCTTC. The full variable domain, completed using reference TRBV2 and TRBJ1-2, is EPEVTQTPSHQVTQMGQEVILRCVPISNHLYFYWYRQILGQKVEFLVSFYNNEISEKSEIFDDQFSVERPDGSNFTLKIRSTKLEDSAMYFCASREGTGTGYGYTFGSGTRLTVV.

This chain uses TRBV2 with TRBJ1-1, with a weak D call TRBD1 (6 bases). Germline V gene lookup returns CDR1 SNHLY and CDR2 FYNNEI. This CDR3 has 15 amino acids. V shed 7 bases and J shed 0 bases, with 15 bases lying between them. The CDR3 coding sequence is TGTGCCAGCAACAGGGTAAGGGTTATGAACACTGAAGCTTTCTTT. Translation: CASNRVRVMNTEAFF.

The V and J genes are TRBV6-5 and TRBJ1-2; no firm D call. This CDR3 is 16 amino acids long. Trimming pared 5 bases from V and 1 base from J, leaving 17 bases between. The germline CDR1 and CDR2 sequences are MNHEY and SVGAGI. The CDR3 is CASSAKMGTVNYGYTF. As DNA, the CDR3 is TGTGCCAGCAGTGCCAAAATGGGAACCGTTAACTATGGCTACACCTTC.

This clonotype has only one observation. This CDR3 is CASSLVGRTRKPGELFF. CDR3 nucleotide sequence: TGTGCCAGCAGCTTAGTAGGGCGGACAAGGAAGCCCGGGGAGCTGTTTTTT. The rearrangement uses TRBV7-2 and TRBJ2-2, with TRBD1 as a possible D gene (5 bases). The CDR3 has 17 residues. From germline, CDR1 is SGHTA and CDR2 FQGNSA. Between the trimmed V and J ends, which lost 1 base and 6 bases, there was a span of 18 bases.

This clonotype has just one count. V usage is TRBV20-1 and J usage is TRBJ2-7; 8 positions match TRBD2. The junction had 3 bases not matched to a gene; V was cut back by 1 base and J by 4 bases. CDR3 length: 13 amino acids. Germline lookup yields CDR1 DFQATT and CDR2 SNEGSKA (reference sequence). CDR3 in amino acids: CSARVLAEYEQYF. The CDR3 DNA reads as TGCAGTGCTAGAGTACTAGCGGAGTACGAGCAGTACTTC.

This clonotype was counted many times. The V and J genes are TRBV20-1 and TRBJ2-5, with TRBD1 as a possible D gene (5 bases). This CDR3 spans 13 amino acids. Germline CDR1 is DFQATT and CDR2 is SNEGSKA (reference sequence). V gave up 7 bases and J gave up 7 bases, with 19 bases separating them. The CDR3 region has the DNA TGCAGTGTATCCCGGACAAGTAGTGGGACCCAGTACTTC. As protein: CSVSRTSSGTQYF.

This clonotype was counted at least ten times. The V call is TRBV9, the J call TRBJ2-5, with TRBD2 identical over 11 bases. Germline-derived CDR1 and CDR2 are SGDLS and YYNGEE. The ends lost 4 bases at V and 2 bases at J; junction bases unmatched: 4. The CDR3 runs to 15 residues. The chain's CDR3 is CASSFGTSGQETQYF. For the CDR3, the DNA is TGTGCCAGCAGCTTCGGGACTAGCGGACAAGAGACCCAGTACTTC.

This clonotype was seen ten or more times. The chain links TRBV15 to TRBJ2-5; the D gene is possibly TRBD1 (6 bases). Trimming pared 1 base from V and 7 bases from J, leaving 7 bases between. Germline loops: CDR1 LNHNV, CDR2 YYDKDF (reference sequence). CDR3 size: 12 residues. The CDR3: CATSRVQGTQYF. CDR3 coding DNA: TGTGCCACCAGCAGAGTACAGGGGACCCAGTACTTC.

There are many counts of this clonotype. V is TRBV11-2 and J is TRBJ1-1; D not resolved. Germline CDR1 is SGHAT and CDR2 is FQNNGV. The V and J ends lost 2 bases and 4 bases respectively, with 17 bases between them. CDR3 length equals 16 residues. The CDR3 is CASSLFQFGRSTEAFF. In DNA form, the CDR3 reads TGTGCCAGCAGCTTATTCCAGTTCGGCAGGAGCACTGAAGCTTTCTTT.

This clonotype was recorded many times. This chain uses TRBV14 with TRBJ2-5; 11 bases fit TRBD1. With V trimmed by 5 bases and J by 0 bases, 5 bases remained unmatched. Germline V gives CDR1 SGHDN, CDR2 FVKESK. CDR3 length: 16 amino acids. The CDR3 DNA follows: TGTGCCAGCAGCGCACGGACAGGGGGCAACCAAGAGACCCAGTACTTC. Residues: CASSARTGGNQETQYF.

J is TRBJ1-5 and V is TRBV7-9; 8 nucleotides line up with TRBD1. The CDR3 length is 14 residues. The J segment lost 7 bases and the V segment lost 5 bases, leaving 7 bases of the junction unmatched. Germline CDR1 SEHNR, CDR2 FQNEAQ (reference sequence). In nucleotides, the CDR3 is TGTGCCAGCAGCCCCGTGCAGGGGGCCCAGCCCCAGCATTTT. The encoded protein is CASSPVQGAQPQHF.

The CDR3 nucleotides read TGTGCCACCAGTGATGGCGGGCGGGATACGCAGTATTTT. Residues: CATSDGGRDTQYF. V is TRBV24-1 and J is TRBJ2-3; tentatively, D is TRBD2 (5 bases). Trimming removed 3 bases at V and 6 bases at J, with 9 bases between. The CDR3 runs to 13 residues. Germline loops: CDR1 KGHDR, CDR2 SFDVKD.

The rearrangement links TRBV27 to TRBJ1-6; the match to TRBD1 covers 12 bases. This CDR3 region has 17 residues. Germline V gene lookup returns CDR1 MNHEY and CDR2 SMNVEV (reference sequence). Trimming at V came to 6 bases and at J to 8 bases, leaving 11 bases not matched to a gene. DNA of the CDR3: TGTGCCAGCAGCCAACGGGGACAGGGGGCGCGGGATTCACCCCTCCACTTT. Its translation: CASSQRGQGARDSPLHF.

This clonotype has a count of ten or more. The chain joins TRBV6-2 or TRBV6-3 to TRBJ1-1; no clear D gene. Trimming cost V 5 bases and J 2 bases, with 12 bases left between them. The CDR3 runs to 14 residues. Germline V gene sequence: CDR1 MNHEY, CDR2 SVGEGT. The CDR3 here is CASSKLGRNTEAFF. CDR3 coding DNA: TGTGCCAGCAGTAAATTGGGAAGAAACACTGAAGCTTTCTTT.

In this sample, this clonotype turned up a few times. V usage is TRBV12-3 or TRBV12-4 and J usage is TRBJ2-2; 7 bases are a match to TRBD1. With 3 bases clipped from V and 4 bases from J, the junction kept 5 bases outside the gene matches. The CDR3 runs 15 residues. CDR3 sequence reads: CASSFRGGFTGELFF. DNA for the CDR3: TGTGCCAGCAGTTTCAGAGGGGGCTTCACCGGGGAGCTGTTTTTT.

This clonotype was observed a handful of times. The rearrangement links TRBV3-1 to TRBJ1-4; D is unresolved. Germline V gene sequence: CDR1 LGHDT, CDR2 YNNKEL (reference sequence). The CDR3 contains 14 residues. The ends were cut back, 2 bases at V and 9 bases at J, with 13 bases in the middle. The CDR3: CASSQHSARQKLFF. CDR3 nucleotides: TGTGCCAGCAGCCAACACTCGGCGAGACAAAAACTGTTTTTT. The variable domain in full, with the rest retrieved from reference TRBV3-1 and TRBJ1-4, is DTAVSQTPKYLVTQMGNDKSIKCEQNLGHDTMYWYKQDSKKFLKIMFSYNNKELIINETVPNRFSPKSPDKAHLNLHINSLELGDSAVYFCASSQHSARQKLFFGSGTQLSVL.

This clonotype was found a few times. The chain employs TRBV20-1 and TRBJ2-7, with TRBD1 matching 7 bases. Germline CDR1 is DFQATT and CDR2 is SNEGSKA (reference sequence). There are 15 residues in the CDR3. Germline trimming cut 5 bases from V and 5 bases from J; bases unmatched to any gene: 15. CDR3 loop: CSADGTEEGGDEQYF. In DNA, the CDR3 is TGCAGTGCTGACGGGACCGAGGAAGGGGGCGACGAGCAGTACTTC.

This clonotype was recorded many times. The rearrangement links TRBV20-1 to TRBJ1-1; a weak D match, TRBD1 (5 bases). The CDR3 is 13 amino acids. Trimming removed 3 bases at V and 4 bases at J, with 12 bases between. The germline V gene has CDR1 DFQATT and CDR2 SNEGSKA (reference sequence). The CDR3 here is CSASSPGGTEAFF. The CDR3 DNA sequence: TGCAGTGCTAGTTCCCCGGGGGGCACTGAAGCTTTCTTT.

In its sample, this clonotype was seen many times. This sequence joins TRBV25-1 and TRBJ1-5; D possibly corresponds to TRBD1 (5 bases). Looked up from germline, CDR1 is MGHDK and CDR2 is SYGVNS. Trimming shortened V by 5 bases and J by 0 bases, and 17 bases separated the two germline ends. The CDR3 is 17 residues long. CDR3 sequence (DNA): TGTGCCAGCAGTCCCTACGGGACGGAGGATAGCAATCAGCCCCAGCATTTT. Translating it yields CASSPYGTEDSNQPQHF.